What follows are 7 T cell receptor beta chains derived from one specimen sequenced in a study of blood T cell repertoires in COVID-19 (TCRdb year 2020). Libraries were constructed by the immunoSEQ multiplex PCR assay. What TCRdb holds here is the immuneACCESS table cut down to in-frame rearrangements. Part of the clones is not present; checked against another copy, under half of the missing clones reflect an unresolved V gene, and the others are unexplained. The sample table contains over 85,000 clones; only one count was recorded for about 89% of them. The ten largest account for just under 20% of the sample. Input material: peripheral blood. Receptors were obtained from a human donor in a cohort sampled during active COVID-19.

In this sample, this clone turned up once. CDR3 region: CASSSQWTGNTEAFF. CDR3 nucleotide sequence: TGTGCCAGCAGCTCCCAGTGGACAGGGAACACTGAAGCTTTCTTT. V and J are TRBV11-2 and TRBJ1-1; 7 bases match TRBD1. Trimming at V came to 4 bases and at J to 1 base, leaving 6 bases not matched to a gene. The CDR3 is 15 amino acids. Germline V gene lookup returns CDR1 SGHAT and CDR2 FQNNGV.

J is TRBJ2-7 and V is TRBV12-3 or TRBV12-4; weak D call: TRBD1 (6 bases). Trimming took off 7 bases at V and 5 bases at J, with 15 bases between the two ends. The CDR3 sequence is 13 residues long. CDR3 sequence reads: CASKLRGENEQYF. The CDR3 region has the DNA TGTGCCAGCAAGCTCAGGGGTGAGAACGAGCAGTACTTC.

The sample holds a few counts of this clone. The chain carries TRBV6-2 or TRBV6-3 and TRBJ2-2; 8 nucleotides align to TRBD2. Germline lookup yields CDR1 MNHEY and CDR2 SVGEGT. With 1 base clipped from V and 6 bases from J, the junction kept 7 bases outside the gene matches. The CDR3 has 16 amino acids. The DNA for the CDR3 is TGTGCCAGCAGTTACTTGGCGGGACTAGGGTCCGGGGAGCTGTTTTTT. It is translated as CASSYLAGLGSGELFF.

This chain uses TRBV4-1 with TRBJ2-7; 7 bases map to TRBD1. CDR1 MGHRA and CDR2 YSYEKL come from the germline V gene. CDR3 length equals 17 residues. With V trimmed by 0 bases and J by 4 bases, 12 bases remained unmatched. The CDR3 DNA reads TGCGCCAGCAGCCAAGATACGGGACAGCCAAAGGGGTACGAGCAGTACTTC. Amino acids: CASSQDTGQPKGYEQYF.

Of note for this clone: This specimen includes other DNA sequences encoding the same CDR3. The rearrangement joins TRBV6-5 to TRBJ2-7, with a tentative D call TRBD2 (6 bases). The V end lost 2 bases, the J end lost 1 base, and 9 bases lay between the germline ends. The CDR3 runs to 14 residues. CDR1 is MNHEY and CDR2 is SVGAGI in the germline V gene. CDR3 protein: CASSYSGGSYEQYF. CDR3 nucleotide sequence: TGTGCCAGCAGTTACAGTGGGGGGTCCTACGAGCAGTACTTC.

This rearrangement joins TRBV6-5 to TRBJ2-7; tentatively, D is TRBD1 (5 bases). The V end was cut by 2 bases, the J end by 2 bases, with 13 bases between. The CDR3 spans 15 residues. The germline gives CDR1 MNHEY, CDR2 SVGAGI. The CDR3, as DNA: TGTGCCAGCAGTTACGGGATAGACAGCCCCTACGAGCAGTACTTC. Its protein is CASSYGIDSPYEQYF.

The V gene is TRBV14, the J gene TRBJ2-6, with D possibly matching TRBD2 (6 bases). Looked up from germline, CDR1 is SGHDN and CDR2 is FVKESK. CDR3 length: 19 amino acids. V lost 3 bases to trimming and J lost 0 bases, with 18 bases between them. The CDR3 DNA reads as TGTGCCAGCAGCCAGTTGGGGAGGAGTACCCACTCTGGGGCCAACGTCCTGACTTTC. This gives the protein CASSQLGRSTHSGANVLTF.